This TCR beta chain was captured by sequencing in a study of vaccination effects on CD4 cells after COVID-19. Study overall: Either the BNT162b2 or mRNA-1273 vaccine was given to participants in two doses. Two recovered convalescent patients were sampled 16 days and one week pre-vaccination.

Ahead of sequencing, the ViraFEST assay grew antigen-specific CD4+ T cells using viral peptide pools. At the end of roughly ten days of culture, CD4+ T cells were isolated. This individual contracted SARS-CoV-2 between March and December 2020, as verified by PCR. The researchers cultured roughly 2.2 million PBMC per well with approximately 9.1 IU/ml IL-2 and about 10 ug/ml peptides. The authors replaced half the medium with IL-2 medium on days 3 and 7. A note on this clone: What it binds is unknown.

Produced via immunoSEQ multiplex PCR; TCRdb's table is partial and in-frame only. The table lists about 25,000 clones, approximately 79% of them singletons. Per the germline V gene, CDR1 is SGHNT and CDR2 is YYREEE (reference sequence). V lost 1 base to trimming and J lost 4 bases, with 11 bases between them. The CDR3 is 14 amino acids. V is TRBV5-4 and J is TRBJ1-1; D is undetermined. The TCR comes from a human donor who had a prior SARS-CoV-2 infection. Source: CD4+ T cells from PBMCs cultured with SARS-CoV-2 spike peptides, taken before COVID-19 vaccination. DNA of the CDR3: TGTGCCAGCAGCTTGAACGGTCGAGGCACTGAAGCTTTCTTT. Its translation: CASSLNGRGTEAFF.